The 24 T cell receptor beta chains in this list originate from one sample, sequenced in a study of CD4 and CD8 cells across lung adenocarcinoma regions. TCRdb re-called the PCR reads through MiXCR, storing one row per CDR3 protein. This table has about 27,000 distinct CDR3 sequences, around 56% appearing once. The source material was CD8+ T cells from the center of a lung tumor. Receptors were obtained from a male donor with lung adenocarcinoma. The CD4 and CD8 labels of this study may be unreliable.

Note on this clonotype: The junction departs from germline at one end; a sequencing error may be responsible. V is TRBV6-1 and J is TRBJ2-5, with 7 bases fitting TRBD1. CDR3 size: 14 residues. Germline V gene sequence: CDR1 MNHNS, CDR2 SASEGT. CDR3 nucleotide sequence: TGTGCGGGCAGAGGGGGCCGTGAGCCAGAGACGCAGTACTTC. The encoded protein is CAGRGGREPETQYF.

This rearrangement joins TRBV27 to TRBJ2-5, with a possible D match to TRBD2 (7 bases). CDR1 and CDR2 (germline): MNHEY, SMNVEV (reference sequence). This CDR3 region has 14 residues. With 6 bases removed from V and 1 base from J, the gap between germline ends came to 12 bases. CDR3 sequence: CASSSGGAQETQYF. The CDR3 region has the DNA TGTGCCAGCAGCTCGGGGGGCGCCCAAGAGACCCAGTACTTC.

V gene TRBV7-9 combines with J gene TRBJ2-4, with 9 bases fitting TRBD1. With the DNA end fitting TRBJ2-1 better, the J assignment may be wrong. The CDR3 has 14 amino acids. Germline V gene data show CDR1 as SEHNR and CDR2 as FQNEAQ (reference sequence). The CDR3 loop reads CASMSWTGVSEQFF. CDR3 DNA sequence: TGTGCCAGCATGTCGTGGACAGGGGTCTCCGAGCAGTTCTTC.

This clonotype was observed a few times. The J gene is TRBJ2-1, the V gene TRBV10-1; 8 nucleotides align to TRBD2. V was clipped by 4 bases and J by 13 bases; unmatched bases: 6. Germline loops: CDR1 WNHNN, CDR2 SYGVQD (reference sequence). This CDR3 has 12 amino acids. For the CDR3, the DNA is TGCGCCAGCAGTGGGACGGGAGGGCCCCAGTTCTTC. Translating it yields CASSGTGGPQFF.

This clonotype appeared a single time. The chain links TRBV24-1 to TRBJ2-5; 12 bases agree with TRBD1. Per germline, CDR1 KGHDR and CDR2 SFDVKD. The junction had 5 bases not matched to a gene; V was cut back by 3 bases and J by 4 bases. The CDR3 has 16 amino acids. DNA for the CDR3: TGTGCCACCAGTGATACCCCGGGACAGGGGGCAGAGACCCAGTACTTC. Translated: CATSDTPGQGAETQYF.

This chain joins TRBV10-2 and TRBJ2-5; the D call may be TRBD1 or TRBD2 (6 bases each). CDR1 is WSHSY, CDR2 SAAADI, per germline. This CDR3 spans 15 amino acids. Trimming took off 9 bases at V and 0 bases at J, with 17 bases between the two ends. CDR3 sequence reads: CARGHGGRDQETQYF. In nucleotides, the CDR3 is TGCGCCAGGGGGCACGGGGGCCGTGACCAAGAGACCCAGTACTTC.

The chain combines TRBV6-1 with TRBJ2-5, with D unresolved. The CDR3 has 13 residues. Trimming cost V 7 bases and J 5 bases, with 14 bases left between them. Germline CDR1 is MNHNS and CDR2 is SASEGT. The CDR3: CASTPLRGETQYF. The DNA of the CDR3 is TGTGCCAGCACCCCCCTGAGAGGTGAGACCCAGTACTTC.

The chain is built from TRBV10-3 and TRBJ2-1; D is perhaps TRBD2 (5 bases). The J call is doubtful: the DNA matches TRBJ2-4 better. Germline V gene data show CDR1 as ENHRY and CDR2 as SYGVKD. The CDR3 totals 15 residues. The CDR3 nucleotides are TGTGGTGCGAGCACTGCTAGCCCTGCCCAAGACATTCAGTACTTC. Amino acid sequence: CGASTASPAQDIQYF.

The V gene is TRBV6-1, the J gene TRBJ1-2; 8 bases line up with TRBD1. V gave up 3 bases and J gave up 8 bases; unmatched junction bases: 8. Germline CDR1 reads MNHNS; CDR2 reads SASEGT. The CDR3 is 14 residues long. CDR3: CASSDSRDRLGYTF. For the CDR3, the DNA is TGTGCCAGCAGTGACAGCCGGGACAGGCTCGGCTACACCTTC.

This clonotype was observed a few times. The chain has TRBV28 and TRBJ2-1, with 11 bases fitting TRBD2. Germline V CDR1 and CDR2: MDHEN, SYDVKM. This CDR3 is 15 amino acids long. The CDR3 is CAGASGRLSYNEQFF. The CDR3 coding sequence is TGTGCGGGGGCTAGCGGGAGGCTCTCGTACAATGAGCAGTTCTTC.

In this sample, this clonotype turned up many times. J is TRBJ2-3 and V is TRBV10-1; D is unclear. Germline V CDR1 and CDR2: WNHNN, SYGVQD (reference sequence). The CDR3 extends over 12 amino acids. V lost 4 bases and J lost 7, with 9 bases in between. The CDR3 spells CASSVGQNTQYF. In nucleotides, the CDR3 is TGCGCCAGCAGTGTGGGCCAAAATACGCAGTATTTT.

The rearrangement links TRBV20-1 to TRBJ1-2; D not resolved. The CDR3 is 16 amino acids. From germline, CDR1 is DFQATT and CDR2 SNEGSKA (reference sequence). Trimming removed 8 bases at V and 1 base at J, with 23 bases between. In DNA form, the CDR3 reads TGCAGTTCCCCAACCCTTGTCGGATTCTTTAACTATGGCTACACCTTC. Translating gives CSSPTLVGFFNYGYTF.

J is TRBJ2-7 and V is TRBV3-1; unclear D gene. The germline CDR1 and CDR2 sequences are LGHDT and YNNKEL (reference sequence). The CDR3 consists of 14 residues. Trimming left V 2 bases short and J 2 bases short, with 10 bases between. CDR3 in amino acids: CASSQSLVPYEQYF. In nucleotides, the CDR3 is TGTGCCAGCAGCCAATCCCTAGTACCCTACGAGCAGTACTTC.

The chain couples TRBV7-2 to TRBJ2-5; 10 nucleotides agree with TRBD1. The J call is in doubt because the DNA end fits TRBJ2-7 better. This CDR3 region has 16 residues. Per the germline V gene, CDR1 is SGHTA and CDR2 is FQGNSA. Here the CDR3 DNA reads TGTGCCAGCAGCTTAGACGTTGGGACAGGGGCCTACGAGCAGTACTTC. Amino acid sequence: CASSLDVGTGAYEQYF.

The rearrangement uses TRBV6-4 and TRBJ2-4; D perhaps matches TRBD1 (5 bases). In germline, CDR1 is MRHNA, CDR2 SNTAGT. Between the trimmed V and J ends, which lost 9 bases and 1 base, there was a span of 10 bases. There are 13 residues in the CDR3. The CDR3 spells CARGQCAKNIQYF. For the CDR3, the DNA is TGTGCCAGGGGGCAGTGCGCCAAAAACATTCAGTACTTC.

At least ten counts were recorded for this clonotype. The chain couples TRBV12-3 or TRBV12-4 to TRBJ1-2; possible D gene TRBD1, 6 bases. The CDR3 is 14 amino acids. V lost 5 bases and J 1 base, leaving 11 bases between the germline ends. The CDR3 reads CASSPLDSNYGYTF. The DNA of the CDR3 is TGTGCCAGCAGTCCGCTGGACAGTAACTATGGCTACACCTTC.

This clonotype was found many times. The V call is TRBV27, the J call TRBJ1-5; the D gene is possibly TRBD1 (5 bases). Germline CDR1 is MNHEY and CDR2 is SMNVEV (reference sequence). Trimming pared 4 bases from V and 0 bases from J, leaving 13 bases between. The CDR3 has 16 residues. CDR3 protein: CASSSDRTNSNQPQHF. The CDR3 DNA reads TGTGCCAGCAGTTCTGACAGAACAAATAGCAATCAGCCCCAGCATTTT.

The V call is TRBV10-1, the J call TRBJ2-5, with D hard to call. Germline CDR1 WNHNN, CDR2 SYGVQD (reference sequence). There are 13 residues in the CDR3. The ends were cut back, 0 bases at V and 4 bases at J, with 6 bases in the middle. The CDR3 DNA reads TGCGCCAGCAGTGAGTCGGGCGGAGAGACCCAGTACTTC. It specifies CASSESGGETQYF.

As concerns this clonotype: Germline and junction disagree at one end, which may indicate a read error. The genes are TRBV6-1 and TRBJ2-3; D is tentatively TRBD1 or TRBD2 (6 bases each). CDR3 length equals 15 residues. The germline CDR1 and CDR2 sequences are MNHNS and SASEGT. CDR3 in amino acids: CASNTGAGTRDTQYF. As DNA, the CDR3 is TGTGCCAGCAACACGGGGGCAGGGACCAGAGACACGCAGTATTTC.

CDR3 protein: CASSYGLVGLAREQFF. CDR3 coding DNA: TGCGCCAGCAGCTATGGCCTCGTCGGACTAGCGCGTGAGCAGTTCTTC. This chain joins TRBV5-1 and TRBJ2-1; 9 nucleotides line up with TRBD2. CDR3 length equals 16 residues. The V gene's germline CDR1 is SGHRS and CDR2 YFSETQ. The ends lost 3 bases at V and 9 bases at J; junction bases unmatched: 13.

In this sample, this clonotype turned up many times. The genes are TRBV12-3 or TRBV12-4 and TRBJ2-5, with 13 bases lining up with TRBD2. V lost 6 bases to trimming and J lost 11 bases; unmatched junction nucleotides: 9. The CDR3 is 14 amino acids. CDR3 sequence reads: CASRPGLAGSEQYF. CDR3 DNA sequence: TGTGCCAGCAGGCCGGGACTAGCGGGAAGTGAGCAGTACTTC.

The chain carries TRBV12-3 or TRBV12-4 and TRBJ1-2; tentative D call: TRBD1 (6 bases). The CDR3 sequence is 13 residues long. The germline V and J ends were trimmed by 4 bases and 4 bases, with 10 bases remaining between them. CDR3 nucleotide sequence: TGTGCCAGCAGTTGGACAGACTCCTATGGCTACACCTTC. Protein sequence: CASSWTDSYGYTF.

In its sample, this clonotype is medium-sized. V usage is TRBV7-2 and J usage is TRBJ2-1; the D gene is possibly TRBD2 (8 bases). Trimming pared 1 base from V and 12 bases from J, leaving 22 bases between. Looked up from germline, CDR1 is SGHTA and CDR2 is FQGNSA. The CDR3 spans 16 residues. Written as DNA, the CDR3 is TGTGCCAGCAGCTTAGGAGGACAGGCCCAACGGGAGGGGCAGTTCTTC. Translating it yields CASSLGGQAQREGQFF.

V is TRBV7-2 and J is TRBJ2-5; 7 positions agree with TRBD2. This CDR3 is 13 amino acids long. V was clipped by 5 bases and J by 5 bases; unmatched bases: 5. Germline assignment: CDR1 SGHTA and CDR2 FQGNSA. The CDR3 DNA reads as TGTGCCAGCAGCCGAGGACTAGACGAGACCCAGTACTTC. Translation gives CASSRGLDETQYF.